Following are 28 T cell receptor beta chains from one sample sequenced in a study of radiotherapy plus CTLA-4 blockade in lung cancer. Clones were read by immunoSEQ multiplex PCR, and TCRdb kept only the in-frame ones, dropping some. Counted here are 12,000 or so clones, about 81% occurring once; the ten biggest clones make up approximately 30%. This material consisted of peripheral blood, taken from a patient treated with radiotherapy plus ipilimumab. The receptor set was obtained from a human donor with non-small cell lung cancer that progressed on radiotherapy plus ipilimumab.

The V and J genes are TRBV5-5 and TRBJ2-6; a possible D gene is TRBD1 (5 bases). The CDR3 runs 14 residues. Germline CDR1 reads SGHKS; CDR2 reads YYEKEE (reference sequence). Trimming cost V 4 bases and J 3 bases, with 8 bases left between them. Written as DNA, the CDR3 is TGTGCCAGCAGCGCAGGGAATGGGGCCAACGTCCTGACTTTC. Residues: CASSAGNGANVLTF.

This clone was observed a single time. CDR3 amino acids: CASSSDRGNTEAFF. In nucleotides, the CDR3 is TGCGCCAGCAGCTCGGACAGGGGAAACACTGAAGCTTTCTTT. The V gene is TRBV5-1, the J gene TRBJ1-1; 9 bases line up with TRBD1. V gave up 3 bases and J gave up 2 bases; unmatched junction bases: 2. CDR3 length: 14 residues. Germline V gives CDR1 SGHRS, CDR2 YFSETQ.

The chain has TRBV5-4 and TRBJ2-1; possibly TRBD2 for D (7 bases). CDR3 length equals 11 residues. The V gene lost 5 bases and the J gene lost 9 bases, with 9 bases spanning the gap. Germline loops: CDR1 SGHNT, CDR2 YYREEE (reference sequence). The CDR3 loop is CASRRGGEQFF. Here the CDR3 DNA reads TGTGCCAGCAGGAGGGGGGGTGAGCAGTTCTTC.

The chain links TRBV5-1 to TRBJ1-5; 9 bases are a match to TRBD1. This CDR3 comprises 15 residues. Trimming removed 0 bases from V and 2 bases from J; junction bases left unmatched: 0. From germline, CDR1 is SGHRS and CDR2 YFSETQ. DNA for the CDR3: TGCGCCAGCAGCTTGGGACAGGGGGGCAATCAGCCCCAGCATTTT. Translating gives CASSLGQGGNQPQHF.

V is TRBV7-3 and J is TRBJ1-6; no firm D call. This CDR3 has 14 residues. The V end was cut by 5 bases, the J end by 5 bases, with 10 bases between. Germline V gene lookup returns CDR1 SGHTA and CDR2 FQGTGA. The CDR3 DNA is TGTGCCAGCAGCCGAGGAGGCCATAATTCACCCCTCCACTTT. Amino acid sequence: CASSRGGHNSPLHF.

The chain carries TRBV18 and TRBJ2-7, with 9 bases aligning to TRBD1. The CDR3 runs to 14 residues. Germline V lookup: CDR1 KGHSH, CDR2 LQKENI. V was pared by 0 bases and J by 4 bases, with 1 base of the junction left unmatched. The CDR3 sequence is CASSPPDRGYEQYF. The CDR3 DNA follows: TGTGCCAGCTCACCACCGGACAGGGGTTACGAGCAGTACTTC.

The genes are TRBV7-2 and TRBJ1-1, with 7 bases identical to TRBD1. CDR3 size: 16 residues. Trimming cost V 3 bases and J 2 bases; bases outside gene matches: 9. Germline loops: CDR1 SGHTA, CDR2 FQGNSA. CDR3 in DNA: TGTGCCAGCAGCTTGGGGACAGTATCCCCTAACACTGAAGCTTTCTTT. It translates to CASSLGTVSPNTEAFF. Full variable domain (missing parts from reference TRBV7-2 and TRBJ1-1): GAGVSQSPSNKVTEKGKDVELRCDPISGHTALYWYRQSLGQGLEFLIYFQGNSAPDKSGLPSDRFSAERTGGSVSTLTIQRTQQEDSAVYLCASSLGTVSPNTEAFFGQGTRLTVV.

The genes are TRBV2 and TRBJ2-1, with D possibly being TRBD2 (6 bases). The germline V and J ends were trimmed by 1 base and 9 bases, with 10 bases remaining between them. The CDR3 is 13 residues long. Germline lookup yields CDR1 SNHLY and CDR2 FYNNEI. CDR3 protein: CASSEGLEIEQFF. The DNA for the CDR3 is TGTGCCAGCAGTGAAGGACTAGAGATTGAGCAGTTCTTC.

DNA for the CDR3: TGTGCCATCAGTGCGAGTTCAGGGGCCTACGAGCAGTACTTC. Translated: CAISASSGAYEQYF. The V call is TRBV10-3, the J call TRBJ2-7; D is possibly TRBD1 (6 bases). The CDR3 is made up of 14 amino acids. V was trimmed by 4 bases and J by 2 bases, leaving 12 bases between them. Germline CDR1 and CDR2: ENHRY and SYGVKD.

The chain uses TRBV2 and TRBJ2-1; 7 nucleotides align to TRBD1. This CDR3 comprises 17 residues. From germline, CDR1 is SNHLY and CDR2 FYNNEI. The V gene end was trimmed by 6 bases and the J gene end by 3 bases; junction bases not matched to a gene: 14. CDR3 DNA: TGTGCCAGCAGGAAGAAAGACAGGGTAGAGGGCTACAATGAGCAGTTCTTC. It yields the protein CASRKKDRVEGYNEQFF.

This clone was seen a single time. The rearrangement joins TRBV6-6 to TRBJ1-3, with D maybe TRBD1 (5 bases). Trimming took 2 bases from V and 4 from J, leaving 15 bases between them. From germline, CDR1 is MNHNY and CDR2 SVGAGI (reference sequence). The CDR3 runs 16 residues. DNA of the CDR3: TGTGCCAGCAGTTACGGCCCAGGGCTCGCCGGAAACACCATATATTTT. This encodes CASSYGPGLAGNTIYF.

CDR3 sequence reads: CASSKGTGSYNEQFF. The CDR3, as DNA: TGTGCCAGCTCAAAAGGGACAGGGTCCTACAATGAGCAGTTCTTC. V usage is TRBV18 and J usage is TRBJ2-1; 9 bases line up with TRBD1. Germline CDR1 reads KGHSH; CDR2 reads LQKENI. This CDR3 has 15 amino acids. V was clipped by 5 bases and J by 1 base; unmatched bases: 3.

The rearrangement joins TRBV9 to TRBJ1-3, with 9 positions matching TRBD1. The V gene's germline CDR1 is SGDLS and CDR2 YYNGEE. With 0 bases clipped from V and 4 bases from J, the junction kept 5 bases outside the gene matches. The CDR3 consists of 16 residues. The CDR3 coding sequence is TGTGCCAGCAGCGTAGGTACAGGGGGCGCCGGAAACACCATATATTTT. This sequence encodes CASSVGTGGAGNTIYF.

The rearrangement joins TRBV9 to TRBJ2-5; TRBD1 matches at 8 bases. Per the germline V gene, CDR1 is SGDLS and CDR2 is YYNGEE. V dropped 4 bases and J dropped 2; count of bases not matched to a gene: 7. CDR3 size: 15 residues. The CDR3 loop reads CASSRAGGAQETQYF. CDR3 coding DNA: TGTGCCAGCAGCAGGGCAGGGGGCGCGCAAGAGACCCAGTACTTC.

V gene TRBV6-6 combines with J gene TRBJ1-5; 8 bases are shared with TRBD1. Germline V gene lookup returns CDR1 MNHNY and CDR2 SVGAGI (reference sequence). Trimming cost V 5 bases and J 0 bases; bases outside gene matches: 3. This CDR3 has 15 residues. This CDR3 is CASSKGQGSNQPQHF. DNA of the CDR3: TGTGCCAGCAGTAAAGGACAGGGTAGCAATCAGCCCCAGCATTTT.

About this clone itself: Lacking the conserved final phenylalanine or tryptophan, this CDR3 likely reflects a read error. CDR3 in DNA: TGTGCCAGCAGTTTTATGGGCAGGGGATCCTACGAGCAGTACCTC. The encoded protein is CASSFMGRGSYEQYL. The chain has TRBV27 and TRBJ2-7; D is possibly TRBD1 (6 bases). Germline V gene data show CDR1 as MNHEY and CDR2 as SMNVEV (reference sequence). The CDR3 length is 15 residues. Trimming stripped 3 bases from V and 1 base from J, with 13 bases between.

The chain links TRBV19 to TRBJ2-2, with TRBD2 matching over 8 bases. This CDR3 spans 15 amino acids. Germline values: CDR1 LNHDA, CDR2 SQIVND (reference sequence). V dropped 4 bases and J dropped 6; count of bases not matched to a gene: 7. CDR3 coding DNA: TGTGCCAGTAGTAACCCCGGGACTAGGTCCGGGGAGCTGTTTTTT. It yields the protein CASSNPGTRSGELFF.

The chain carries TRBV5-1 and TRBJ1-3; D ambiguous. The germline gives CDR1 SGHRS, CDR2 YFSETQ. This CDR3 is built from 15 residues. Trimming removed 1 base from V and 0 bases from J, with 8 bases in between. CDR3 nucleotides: TGCGCCAGCAGCTTGACTCCCGGCTCTGGAAACACCATATATTTT. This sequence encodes CASSLTPGSGNTIYF.

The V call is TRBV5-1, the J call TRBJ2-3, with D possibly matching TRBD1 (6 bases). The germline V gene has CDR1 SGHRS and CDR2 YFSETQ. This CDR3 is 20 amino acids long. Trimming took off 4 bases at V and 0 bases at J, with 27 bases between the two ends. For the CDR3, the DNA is TGCGCCAGCAGCCTCTCGACCCAGGGGCTTATATCTACTAGCACAGATACGCAGTATTTT. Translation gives CASSLSTQGLISTSTDTQYF.

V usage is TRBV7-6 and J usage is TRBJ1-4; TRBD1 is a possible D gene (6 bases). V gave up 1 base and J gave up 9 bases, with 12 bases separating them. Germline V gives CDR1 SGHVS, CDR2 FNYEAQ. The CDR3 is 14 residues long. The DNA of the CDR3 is TGTGCCAGCAGCTTAGGTACAGGGACTAAAAAACTGTTTTTT. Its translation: CASSLGTGTKKLFF.

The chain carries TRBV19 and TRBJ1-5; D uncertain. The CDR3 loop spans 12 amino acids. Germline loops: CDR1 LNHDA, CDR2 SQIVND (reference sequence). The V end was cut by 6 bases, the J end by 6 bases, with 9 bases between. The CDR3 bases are TGTGCCAGTAGCCCCCTCAGTCAGCCCCAGCATTTT. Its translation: CASSPLSQPQHF.

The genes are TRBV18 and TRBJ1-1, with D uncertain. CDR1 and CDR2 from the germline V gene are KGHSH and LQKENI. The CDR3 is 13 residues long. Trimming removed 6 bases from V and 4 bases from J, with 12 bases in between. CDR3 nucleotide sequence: TGTGCCAGCTCCCAACTGTTGAGCACTGAAGCTTTCTTT. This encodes CASSQLLSTEAFF.

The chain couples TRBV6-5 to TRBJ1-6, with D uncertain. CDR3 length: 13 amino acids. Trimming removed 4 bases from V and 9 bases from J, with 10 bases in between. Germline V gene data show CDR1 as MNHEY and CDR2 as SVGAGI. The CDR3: CASSSLLGSPLHF. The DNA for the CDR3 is TGTGCCAGCAGTTCTCTACTGGGTTCACCCCTCCACTTT.

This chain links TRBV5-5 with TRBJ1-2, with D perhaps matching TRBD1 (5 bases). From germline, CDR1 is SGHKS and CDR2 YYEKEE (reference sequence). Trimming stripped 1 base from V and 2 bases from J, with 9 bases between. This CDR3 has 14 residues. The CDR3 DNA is TGTGCCAGCAGCTTGCAGGGCCTCAACTATGGCTACACCTTC. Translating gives CASSLQGLNYGYTF. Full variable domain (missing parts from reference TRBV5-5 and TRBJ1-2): DAGVTQSPTHLIKTRGQQVTLRCSPISGHKSVSWYQQVLGQGPQFIFQYYEKEERGRGNFPDRFSARQFPNYSSELNVNALLLGDSALYLCASSLQGLNYGYTFGSGTRLTVV.

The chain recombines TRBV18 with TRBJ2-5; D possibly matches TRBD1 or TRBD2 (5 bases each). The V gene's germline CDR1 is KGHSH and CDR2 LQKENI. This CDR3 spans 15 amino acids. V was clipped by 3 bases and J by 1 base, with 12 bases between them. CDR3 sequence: CASSPRQGVQETQYF. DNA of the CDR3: TGTGCCAGCTCACCGCGGCAGGGAGTCCAAGAGACCCAGTACTTC.

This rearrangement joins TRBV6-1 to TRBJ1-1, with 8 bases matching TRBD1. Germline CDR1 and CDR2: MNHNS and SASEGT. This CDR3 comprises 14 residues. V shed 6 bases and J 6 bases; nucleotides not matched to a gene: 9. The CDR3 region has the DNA TGTGCCAGCAGCCCGTCGCAGGGGGCTCCTGAAGCTTTCTTT. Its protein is CASSPSQGAPEAFF.

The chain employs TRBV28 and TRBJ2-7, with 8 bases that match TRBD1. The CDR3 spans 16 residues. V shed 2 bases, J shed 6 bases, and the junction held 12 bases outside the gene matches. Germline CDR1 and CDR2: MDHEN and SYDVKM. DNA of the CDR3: TGTGCCAGCAGTTTACGGCAACAGGGGGTTCTTGGCGAGCAGTACTTC. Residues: CASSLRQQGVLGEQYF.

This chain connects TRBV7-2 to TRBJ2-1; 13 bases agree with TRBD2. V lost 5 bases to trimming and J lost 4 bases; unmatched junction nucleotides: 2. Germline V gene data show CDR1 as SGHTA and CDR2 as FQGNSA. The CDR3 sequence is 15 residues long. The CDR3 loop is CASSELAGGYNEQFF. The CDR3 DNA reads TGTGCCAGCAGCGAACTAGCGGGGGGGTACAATGAGCAGTTCTTC.